This is a list of T cell receptor beta chains from one sample in a study of T cell changes during pregnancy in multiple sclerosis. Assay: immunoSEQ multiplex PCR; the TCRdb copy retains only in-frame clones and omits some. In the table there are fewer than 85,000 clones, more than 85% of which are singletons. Sequences were derived from peripheral blood, sampled after pregnancy. The receptors shown here come from a female donor in good health, enrolled as a control in a pregnancy study. Each CDR3 is given with its conserved first and last residue. D genes are given only for firm matches. Where a row states a size, it is once, few, many or the class of an expanded clone; other rows omit it.

abundance	v_gene	d_gene	j_gene	CDR3aa	CDR3nt
once	TRBV11-2	-	TRBJ2-7	CASSLAGDYEQYF	TGTGCCAGCAGCTTAGCGGGAGACTACGAGCAGTACTTC
-	TRBV19	-	TRBJ1-5	CASVGGISNQPQHF	TGTGCCAGTGTGGGCGGGATCAGCAATCAGCCCCAGCATTTT
once	TRBV6-5	-	TRBJ1-1	CASSYTHQGLTEAFF	TGTGCCAGCAGTTACACCCATCAGGGACTCACTGAAGCTTTCTTT
once	TRBV27	TRBD1	TRBJ2-7	CAVRDRVYEQYF	TGTGCCGTCCGGGACAGGGTCTACGAGCAGTACTTC
-	TRBV29-1	-	TRBJ1-4	CSVRKGVKMDEKLFF	TGCAGCGTTAGAAAGGGGGTTAAAATGGATGAAAAACTGTTTTTT
-	TRBV5-6	TRBD1	TRBJ1-4	CASSFRTGVGNEKLFF	TGTGCCAGCAGCTTTCGGACAGGGGTCGGGAATGAAAAACTGTTTTTT
-	TRBV5-1	TRBD1	TRBJ1-1	CASSGGPGQGILNTEAFF	TGCGCCAGCAGCGGGGGCCCGGGACAGGGGATACTGAACACTGAAGCTTTCTTT
few	TRBV18	TRBD1	TRBJ1-6	CASSPTGPTGVGSPLHF	TGTGCCAGCTCACCGACAGGGCCTACAGGCGTCGGTTCACCCCTCCACTTT
-	TRBV4-2	TRBD2	TRBJ2-3	CASSQAIGLGSDTQYF	TGTGCCAGCAGCCAAGCGATCGGACTAGGGTCTGATACGCAGTATTTT
-	TRBV4-3	-	TRBJ2-7	CASSQGQGSYEQYF	TGCGCCAGCAGCCAAGGTCAGGGATCCTACGAGCAGTACTTC
-	TRBV6-5	-	TRBJ2-3	CASRRTSTDTQYF	TGTGCCAGCCGGAGGACCAGCACAGATACGCAGTATTTT
-	TRBV11-2	-	TRBJ2-7	CASSLDTAAEQYF	TGTGCCAGCAGCTTAGATACGGCGGCCGAGCAGTACTTC
-	TRBV28	-	TRBJ2-5	CASSLPGKRETQYF	TGTGCCAGCAGTTTACCAGGGAAACGCGAGACCCAGTACTTC
-	TRBV7-7	TRBD2	TRBJ2-3	CASRVLAGGTDTQYF	TGTGCTAGCCGGGTACTAGCGGGGGGAACAGATACGCAGTATTTT